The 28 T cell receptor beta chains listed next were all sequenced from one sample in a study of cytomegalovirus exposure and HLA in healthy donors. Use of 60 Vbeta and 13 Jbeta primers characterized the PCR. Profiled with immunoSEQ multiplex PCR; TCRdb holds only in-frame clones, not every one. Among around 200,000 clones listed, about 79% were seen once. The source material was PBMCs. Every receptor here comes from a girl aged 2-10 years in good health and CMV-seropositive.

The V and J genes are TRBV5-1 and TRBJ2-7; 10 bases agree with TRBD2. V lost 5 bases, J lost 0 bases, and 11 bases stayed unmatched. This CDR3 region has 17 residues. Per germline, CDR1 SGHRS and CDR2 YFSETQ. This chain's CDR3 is CASSSISGTSDSYEQYF. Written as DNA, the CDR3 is TGCGCCAGCAGTTCTATCTCCGGGACTAGCGACTCCTACGAGCAGTACTTC.

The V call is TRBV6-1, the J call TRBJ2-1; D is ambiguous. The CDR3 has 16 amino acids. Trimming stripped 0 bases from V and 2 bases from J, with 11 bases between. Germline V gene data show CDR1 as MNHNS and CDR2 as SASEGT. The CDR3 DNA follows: TGTGCCAGCAGTGAAGCGGCAGGAAGACCCTACAATGAGCAGTTCTTC. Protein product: CASSEAAGRPYNEQFF.

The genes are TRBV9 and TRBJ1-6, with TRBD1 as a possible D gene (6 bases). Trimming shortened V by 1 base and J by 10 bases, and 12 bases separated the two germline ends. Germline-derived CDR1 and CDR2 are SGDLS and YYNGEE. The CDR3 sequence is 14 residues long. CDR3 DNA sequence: TGTGCCAGCAGCGTACAGGGGCAAGGGTCACCCCTCCACTTT. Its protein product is CASSVQGQGSPLHF.

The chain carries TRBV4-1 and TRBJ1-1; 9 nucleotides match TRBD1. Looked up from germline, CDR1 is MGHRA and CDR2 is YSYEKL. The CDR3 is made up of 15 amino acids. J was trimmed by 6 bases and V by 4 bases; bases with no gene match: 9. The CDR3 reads CASSRTGGGLPEAFF. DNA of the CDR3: TGCGCCAGCAGCCGAACAGGGGGCGGGCTCCCTGAAGCTTTCTTT.

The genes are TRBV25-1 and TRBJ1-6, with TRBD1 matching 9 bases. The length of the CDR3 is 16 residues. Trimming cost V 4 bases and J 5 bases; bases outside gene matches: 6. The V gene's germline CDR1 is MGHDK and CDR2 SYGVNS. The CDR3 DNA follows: TGTGCCAGCAGTGCCTGGACAGGGGAGAATAATTCACCCCTCCACTTT. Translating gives CASSAWTGENNSPLHF.

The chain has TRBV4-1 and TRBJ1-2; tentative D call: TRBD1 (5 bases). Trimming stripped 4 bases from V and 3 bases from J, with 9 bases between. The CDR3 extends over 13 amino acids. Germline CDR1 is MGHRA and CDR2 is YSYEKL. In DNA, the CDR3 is TGCGCCAGCAGCCCCACAGGATACTATGGCTACACCTTC. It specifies CASSPTGYYGYTF.

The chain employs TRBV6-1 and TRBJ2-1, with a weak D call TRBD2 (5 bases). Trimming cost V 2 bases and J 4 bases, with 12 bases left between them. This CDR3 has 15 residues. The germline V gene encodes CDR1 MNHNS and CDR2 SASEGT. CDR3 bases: TGTGCCAGCAGTGAACGATTGCGGACTTACAATGAGCAGTTCTTC. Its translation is CASSERLRTYNEQFF.

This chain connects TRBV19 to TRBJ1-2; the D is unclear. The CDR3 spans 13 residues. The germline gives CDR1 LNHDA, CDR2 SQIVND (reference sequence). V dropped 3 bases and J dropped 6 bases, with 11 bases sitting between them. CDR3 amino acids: CASSIRVGDGYTF. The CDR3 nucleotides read TGTGCCAGTAGTATTCGGGTCGGGGATGGCTACACCTTC.

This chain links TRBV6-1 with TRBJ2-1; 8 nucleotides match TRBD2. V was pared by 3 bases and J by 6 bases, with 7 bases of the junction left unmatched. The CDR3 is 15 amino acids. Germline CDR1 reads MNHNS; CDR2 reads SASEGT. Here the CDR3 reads CASSERSGGPNEQFF. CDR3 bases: TGTGCCAGCAGTGAGAGGTCGGGAGGGCCCAATGAGCAGTTCTTC.

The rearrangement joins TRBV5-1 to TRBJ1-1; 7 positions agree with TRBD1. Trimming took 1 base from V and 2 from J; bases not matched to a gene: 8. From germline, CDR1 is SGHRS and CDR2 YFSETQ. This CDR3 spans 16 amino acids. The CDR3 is CASSLPSKGANTEAFF. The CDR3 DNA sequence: TGCGCCAGCAGCTTGCCTTCAAAGGGGGCAAACACTGAAGCTTTCTTT.

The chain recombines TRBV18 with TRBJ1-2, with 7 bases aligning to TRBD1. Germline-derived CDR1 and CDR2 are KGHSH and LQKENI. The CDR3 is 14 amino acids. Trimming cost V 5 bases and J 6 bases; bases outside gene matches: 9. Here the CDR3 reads CASSKQLDRNGYTF. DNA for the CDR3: TGTGCCAGCTCAAAGCAATTGGACAGGAATGGCTACACCTTC.

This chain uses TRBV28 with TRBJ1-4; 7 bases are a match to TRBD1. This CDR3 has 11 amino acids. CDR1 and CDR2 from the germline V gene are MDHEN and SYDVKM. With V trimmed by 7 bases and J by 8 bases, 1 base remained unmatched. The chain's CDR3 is CASKQGEKLFF. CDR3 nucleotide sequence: TGTGCCAGCAAACAGGGGGAAAAACTGTTTTTT.

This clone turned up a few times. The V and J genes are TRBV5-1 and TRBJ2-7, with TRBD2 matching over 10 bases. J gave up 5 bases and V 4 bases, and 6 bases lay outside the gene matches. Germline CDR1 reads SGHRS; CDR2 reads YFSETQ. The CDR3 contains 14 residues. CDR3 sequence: CASSPSGRAHEQYF. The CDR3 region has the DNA TGCGCCAGCAGCCCCAGCGGGAGGGCCCACGAGCAGTACTTC.

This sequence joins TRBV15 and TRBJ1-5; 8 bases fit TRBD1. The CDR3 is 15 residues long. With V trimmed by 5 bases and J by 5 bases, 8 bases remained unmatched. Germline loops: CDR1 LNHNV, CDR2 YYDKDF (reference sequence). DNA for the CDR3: TGTGCCACCAGCGCCCGGACAGGGTTATATCAGCCCCAGCATTTT. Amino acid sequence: CATSARTGLYQPQHF. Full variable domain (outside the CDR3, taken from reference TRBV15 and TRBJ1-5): DAMVIQNPRYQVTQFGKPVTLSCSQTLNHNVMYWYQQKSSQAPKLLFHYYDKDFNNEADTPDNFQSRRPNTSFCFLDIRSPGLGDTAMYLCATSARTGLYQPQHFGDGTRLSIL.

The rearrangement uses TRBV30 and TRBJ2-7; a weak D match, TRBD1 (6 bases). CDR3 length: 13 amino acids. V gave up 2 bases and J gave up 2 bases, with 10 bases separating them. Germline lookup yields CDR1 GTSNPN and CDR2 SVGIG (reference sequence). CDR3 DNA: TGTGCCTGGAGTACAGGGATGCCCTACGAGCAGTACTTC. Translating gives CAWSTGMPYEQYF.

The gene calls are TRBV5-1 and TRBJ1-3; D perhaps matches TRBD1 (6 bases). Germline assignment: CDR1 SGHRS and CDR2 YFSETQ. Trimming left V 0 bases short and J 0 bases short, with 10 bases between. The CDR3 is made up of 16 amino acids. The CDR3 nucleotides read TGCGCCAGCAGCTTGGCAGGGGTCAACTCTGGAAACACCATATATTTT. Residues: CASSLAGVNSGNTIYF. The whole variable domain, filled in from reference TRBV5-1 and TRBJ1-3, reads KAGVTQTPRYLIKTRGQQVTLSCSPISGHRSVSWYQQTPGQGLQFLFEYFSETQRNKGNFPGRFSGRQFSNSRSEMNVSTLELGDSALYLCASSLAGVNSGNTIYFGEGSWLTVV.

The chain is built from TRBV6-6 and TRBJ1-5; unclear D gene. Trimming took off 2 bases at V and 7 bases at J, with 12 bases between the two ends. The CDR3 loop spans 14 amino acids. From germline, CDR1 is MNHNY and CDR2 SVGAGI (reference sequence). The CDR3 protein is CASSYDLLNQPQHF. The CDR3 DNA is TGTGCCAGCAGTTACGATCTCCTAAACCAGCCCCAGCATTTT.

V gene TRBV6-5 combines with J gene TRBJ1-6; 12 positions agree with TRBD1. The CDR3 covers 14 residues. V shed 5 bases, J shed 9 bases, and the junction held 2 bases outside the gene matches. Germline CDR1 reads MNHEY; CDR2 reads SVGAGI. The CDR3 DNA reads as TGTGCCAGCAGTCGGGACAGGGGGCCTTCACCCCTCCACTTT. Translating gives CASSRDRGPSPLHF.

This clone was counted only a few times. The DNA of the CDR3 is TGTGCCAGCAGCGTAGCCGGCAGGGACACTGAAGCTTTCTTT. Protein: CASSVAGRDTEAFF. The J gene is TRBJ1-1, the V gene TRBV9, with D perhaps TRBD1 (5 bases). Germline values: CDR1 SGDLS, CDR2 YYNGEE. Trimming cost V 0 bases and J 3 bases, with 9 bases left between them. There are 14 residues in the CDR3.

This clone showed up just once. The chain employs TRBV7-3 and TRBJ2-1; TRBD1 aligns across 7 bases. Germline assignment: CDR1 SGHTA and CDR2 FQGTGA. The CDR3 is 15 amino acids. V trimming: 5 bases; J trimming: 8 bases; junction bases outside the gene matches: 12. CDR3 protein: CASSIRQGTWDEQFF. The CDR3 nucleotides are TGTGCCAGCAGCATACGACAGGGAACCTGGGATGAGCAGTTCTTC.

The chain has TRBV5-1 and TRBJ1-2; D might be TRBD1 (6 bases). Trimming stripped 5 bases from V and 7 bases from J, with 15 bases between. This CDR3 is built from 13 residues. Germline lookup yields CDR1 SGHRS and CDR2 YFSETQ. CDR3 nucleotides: TGCGCCAGCAGACCGCGGACAGAGGGTGGCTACACCTTC. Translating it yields CASRPRTEGGYTF.

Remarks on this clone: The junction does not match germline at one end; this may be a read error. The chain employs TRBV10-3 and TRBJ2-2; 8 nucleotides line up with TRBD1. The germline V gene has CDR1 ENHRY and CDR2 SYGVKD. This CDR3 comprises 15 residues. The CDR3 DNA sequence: TGTGCCATCAGTTCAGGGGGCGCGAAGACCGGGGAGCTGTTTTTT. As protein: CAISSGGAKTGELFF.

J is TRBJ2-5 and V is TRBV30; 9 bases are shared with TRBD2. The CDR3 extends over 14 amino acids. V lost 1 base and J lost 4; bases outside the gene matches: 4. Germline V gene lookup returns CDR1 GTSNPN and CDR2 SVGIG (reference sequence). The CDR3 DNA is TGTGCCTGGAGTGGGCCGGGACTAGCAGAGACCCAGTACTTC. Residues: CAWSGPGLAETQYF.

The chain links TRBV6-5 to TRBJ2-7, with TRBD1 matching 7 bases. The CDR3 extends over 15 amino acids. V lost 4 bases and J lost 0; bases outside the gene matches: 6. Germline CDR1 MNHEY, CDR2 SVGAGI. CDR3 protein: CASSSRQGSSYEQYF. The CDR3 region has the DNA TGTGCCAGCAGTTCAAGACAGGGCAGCTCCTACGAGCAGTACTTC.

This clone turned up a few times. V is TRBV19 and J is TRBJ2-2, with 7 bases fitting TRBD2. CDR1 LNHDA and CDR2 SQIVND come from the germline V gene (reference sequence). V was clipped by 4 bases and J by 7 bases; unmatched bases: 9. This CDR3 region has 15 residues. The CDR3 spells CASSRFAGVGGELFF. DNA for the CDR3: TGTGCCAGTAGTAGATTTGCGGGGGTTGGCGGGGAGCTGTTTTTT.

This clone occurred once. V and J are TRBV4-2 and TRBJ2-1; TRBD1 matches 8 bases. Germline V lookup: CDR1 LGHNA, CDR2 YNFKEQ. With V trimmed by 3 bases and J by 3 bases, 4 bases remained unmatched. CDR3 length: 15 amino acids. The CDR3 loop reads CASSHTGGGYNEQFF. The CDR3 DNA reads TGTGCCAGCAGCCACACAGGGGGAGGCTACAATGAGCAGTTCTTC.

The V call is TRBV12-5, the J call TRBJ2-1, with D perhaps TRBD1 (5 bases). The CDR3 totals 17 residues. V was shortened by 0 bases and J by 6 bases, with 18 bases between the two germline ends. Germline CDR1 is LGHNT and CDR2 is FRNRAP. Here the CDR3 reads CASGLVLNGATINEQFF. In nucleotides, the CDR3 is TGTGCTAGTGGTTTGGTACTCAATGGGGCTACGATCAATGAGCAGTTCTTC.

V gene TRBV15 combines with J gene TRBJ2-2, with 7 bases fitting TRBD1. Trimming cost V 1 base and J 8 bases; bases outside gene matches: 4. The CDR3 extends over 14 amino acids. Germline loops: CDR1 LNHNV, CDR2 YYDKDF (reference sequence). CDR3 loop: CATSRVRTGGELFF. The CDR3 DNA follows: TGTGCCACCAGCAGAGTCCGGACAGGAGGGGAGCTGTTTTTT.